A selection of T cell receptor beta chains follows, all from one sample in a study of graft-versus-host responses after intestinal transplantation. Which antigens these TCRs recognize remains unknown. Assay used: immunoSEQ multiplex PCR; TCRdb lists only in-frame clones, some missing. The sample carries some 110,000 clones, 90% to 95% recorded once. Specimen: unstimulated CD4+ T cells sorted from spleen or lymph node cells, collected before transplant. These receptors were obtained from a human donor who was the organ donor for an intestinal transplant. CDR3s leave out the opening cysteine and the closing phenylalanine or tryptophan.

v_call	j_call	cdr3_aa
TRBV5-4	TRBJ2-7	ASSDRASYEQY
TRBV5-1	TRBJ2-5	ASSVPGRETQY
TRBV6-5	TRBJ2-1	ASSYSSGSSFGQF
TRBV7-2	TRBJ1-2	ASSLDPGNYDYT
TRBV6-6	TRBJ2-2	ASSRGGGTLGELF
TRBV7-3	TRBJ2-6	ASSPSERGDSGANVLT
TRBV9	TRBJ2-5	ASSVMSVQETQY
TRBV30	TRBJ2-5	AWSLGETQY
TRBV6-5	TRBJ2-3	ASREEFTDTQY
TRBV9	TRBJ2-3	ASSVDPKSTDTQY
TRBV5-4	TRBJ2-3	ASSPRQAVADTQY
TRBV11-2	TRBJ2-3	ASSLEREGPPVDTQY
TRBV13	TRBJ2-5	ASSPPTSGETQY
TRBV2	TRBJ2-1	ASRRAGDEQF
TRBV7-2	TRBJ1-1	ASSYERNTEAF
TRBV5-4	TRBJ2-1	ASSSRLAHEQF
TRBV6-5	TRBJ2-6	ASRVPGANVLT
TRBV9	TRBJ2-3	ASSVGGLITDTQY
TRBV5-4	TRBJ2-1	ASSPLAGQYNEQF
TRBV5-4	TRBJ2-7	ASSLYGGRGEQY